These 5 T cell receptor beta chains were sequenced from one sample in a study of beta chain features in type 1 diabetes. Overall study results and limits: In all four CD4+ subsets, TCRB CDR3 length was significantly, moderately reduced in type 1 diabetes.

Sequencing targeted expressed TCRB transcripts, as all isolated RNA had been reverse transcribed. Produced via immunoSEQ multiplex PCR; TCRdb's table is partial and in-frame only. The table records roughly 160,000 clones, around 7.8% of them present only once. Antigen specificity for these receptors is unknown. Sequenced: central memory CD4+ T cells from blood. The receptors stem from a woman in her 40s with type 1 diabetes.

This clone was seen ten or more times. The chain recombines TRBV5-1 with TRBJ2-7; D might be TRBD2 (5 bases). The CDR3 totals 13 residues. V was shortened by 2 bases and J by 5 bases, with 11 bases between the two germline ends. Germline CDR1 and CDR2: SGHRS and YFSETQ. The CDR3 is CASSFFSGNEQYF. The CDR3 DNA is TGCGCCAGCAGCTTTTTCTCGGGGAACGAGCAGTACTTC.

This clone was seen a handful of times. The chain employs TRBV5-1 and TRBJ2-5; 7 nucleotides match TRBD1. CDR3 size: 13 residues. Germline V gene sequence: CDR1 SGHRS, CDR2 YFSETQ. The J segment lost 5 bases and the V segment lost 4 bases, leaving 5 bases of the junction unmatched. The CDR3 is CASSITGDETQYF. The CDR3 DNA reads as TGCGCCAGCAGCATTACAGGGGACGAGACCCAGTACTTC.

In its sample, this clone was seen a few times. The chain recombines TRBV7-2 with TRBJ1-5; 10 bases align to TRBD1. Germline CDR1 and CDR2: SGHTA and FQGNSA. The V segment lost 3 bases and the J segment 1 base; nucleotides outside the gene matches: 6. This CDR3 has 17 residues. In DNA, the CDR3 is TGTGCCAGCAGCTTCCGGGACAGGGGTCTGAGCAATCAGCCCCAGCATTTT. It translates to CASSFRDRGLSNQPQHF.

The chain recombines TRBV19 with TRBJ1-1; weak D call: TRBD1 (5 bases). Germline assignment: CDR1 LNHDA and CDR2 SQIVND (reference sequence). This CDR3 has 14 amino acids. The V end lost 6 bases, the J end lost 1 base, and 12 bases lay between the germline ends. CDR3: CASRIGGKNTEAFF. In DNA, the CDR3 is TGTGCCAGTAGGATCGGGGGGAAGAACACTGAAGCTTTCTTT.

The chain recombines TRBV29-1 with TRBJ2-7, with TRBD1 as a possible D gene (7 bases). Trimming took 6 bases from V and 0 from J, leaving 15 bases between them. Per germline, CDR1 SQVTM and CDR2 ANQGSEA. The CDR3 contains 14 residues. The CDR3 region has the DNA TGCAGCGTCGTTCTCCAGGGGGGCTCCTACGAGCAGTACTTC. Amino acid sequence: CSVVLQGGSYEQYF.